This entry lists 9 T cell receptor beta chains sequenced from one sample in a study of patients and donors after allogeneic stem cell transplantation. TCRdb ran MiXCR on the RT-PCR reads and lists one entry per CDR3 protein. The sample comprises over 350,000 distinct CDR3 sequences, 15% to 20% of which are singletons, and roughly 7.2% rests with the top ten. The sequencing sample was made of blood, either unsorted or a sorted T cell fraction (not recorded which). These TCRs come from a human donor who was either an allogeneic HSCT recipient or a stem cell or donor lymphocyte infusion donor (not recorded which). It is not recorded whose cells these are; they may come from a transplant donor.

This clonotype was recorded a few times. The chain uses TRBV20-1 and TRBJ1-2; D ambiguous. V was pared by 0 bases and J by 6 bases, with 11 bases between. The germline V gene has CDR1 DFQATT and CDR2 SNEGSKA (reference sequence). The CDR3 contains 13 residues. CDR3 bases: TGCAGTGCTAGAGATCCTAGAGCGGATGGCTACACCTTC. This encodes CSARDPRADGYTF.

There are many counts of this clonotype. The chain carries TRBV24-1 and TRBJ2-5, with D possibly matching TRBD2 (6 bases). V shed 6 bases and J shed 5 bases, with 12 bases lying between them. The V gene's germline CDR1 is KGHDR and CDR2 SFDVKD. CDR3 size: 13 residues. The CDR3 DNA sequence: TGTGCCACCAGTAGGCGGGGAAGGGAGACCCAGTACTTC. It is translated as CATSRRGRETQYF.

V and J are TRBV19 and TRBJ2-7; 12 bases match TRBD2. CDR1 and CDR2 from the germline V gene are LNHDA and SQIVND (reference sequence). Unmatched junction bases numbered 11, after V lost 6 bases and J lost 2 bases. The CDR3 runs to 17 residues. The CDR3: CASSLTLAGGNPYEQYF. The CDR3 DNA sequence: TGTGCCAGTAGCCTGACACTAGCGGGAGGAAATCCCTACGAGCAGTACTTC.

The chain has TRBV12-3 or TRBV12-4 and TRBJ1-1, with D possibly being TRBD1 (5 bases). CDR3 size: 13 residues. The V end lost 5 bases, the J end lost 4 bases, and 11 bases lay between the germline ends. CDR3 amino acids: CASSTGLPTEAFF. CDR3 nucleotide sequence: TGTGCCAGCAGTACGGGACTCCCCACTGAAGCTTTCTTT.

This clonotype turned up a few times. The chain employs TRBV25-1 and TRBJ2-1, with 13 bases lining up with TRBD2. CDR1 and CDR2 (germline): MGHDK, SYGVNS. CDR3 length: 18 amino acids. The junction had 6 bases not matched to a gene; V was cut back by 3 bases and J by 1 base. CDR3 in amino acids: CASSDGLAGDRSYNEQFF. The CDR3 nucleotides read TGTGCCAGCAGTGATGGACTAGCGGGAGATAGATCCTACAATGAGCAGTTCTTC.

The chain employs TRBV21-1 and TRBJ2-7. TRBV21-1 is a pseudogene segment. This CDR3 spans 13 amino acids. Here the CDR3 reads CASSKNRPYEQYF. CDR3 DNA: TGTGCCAGCAGCAAAAATCGCCCCTACGAGCAGTACTTC.

The chain joins TRBV6-2 or TRBV6-3 to TRBJ2-2; tentative D call: TRBD1 (6 bases). CDR1 is MNHEY and CDR2 is SVGEGT in the germline V gene. V was cut by 8 bases and J by 3 bases, with 13 bases left in between. The CDR3 totals 14 residues. The CDR3 bases are TGTGCCAGCGGTGGACAGCGTTACACCGGGGAGCTGTTTTTT. As protein: CASGGQRYTGELFF.

Only a few counts were recorded for this clonotype. The V call is TRBV6-1, the J call TRBJ1-1; D remains ambiguous. There are 13 residues in the CDR3. The V end was cut by 6 bases, the J end by 0 bases, with 8 bases between. In germline, CDR1 is MNHNS, CDR2 SASEGT. CDR3 residues: CASRVNVNTEAFF. The CDR3 DNA sequence: TGTGCCAGCAGGGTCAACGTGAACACTGAAGCTTTCTTT.

This clonotype was picked up many times. The chain joins TRBV5-1 to TRBJ2-5, with D unresolved. The CDR3 is made up of 16 amino acids. Germline CDR1 is SGHRS and CDR2 is YFSETQ. V gave up 2 bases and J gave up 5 bases, with 19 bases separating them. DNA for the CDR3: TGCGCCAGCAGCTTAACTGGCCACTTCCCCCAGGAGACCCAGTACTTC. Protein sequence: CASSLTGHFPQETQYF.